The 9 T cell receptor beta chains reported below all come from one sample, sequenced in a study of PD-1 blockade in classical Hodgkin lymphoma. Time point reported: cycle 4 day 1 (C4D1), after around six weeks of nivolumab. Relapse after autologous stem cell transplantation occurred in every patient, and brentuximab vedotin exposure varied. Sequencing was performed with immunoSEQ multiplex PCR; in TCRdb, only in-frame clones are kept and a portion is missing. The data show about 49,000 clones, around 90% seen once. The sequenced sample was peripheral blood mononuclear cells (PBMCs), obtained before the fourth cycle of nivolumab. All receptors derive from a human donor with classical Hodgkin lymphoma.

J is TRBJ2-6 and V is TRBV5-6, with D uncertain. The V end lost 2 bases, the J end lost 0 bases, and 6 bases lay between the germline ends. This CDR3 is 15 amino acids long. CDR1 is SGHDT and CDR2 is YYEEEE in the germline V gene. CDR3 residues: CASSFPASGANVLTF. The CDR3 DNA is TGTGCCAGCAGCTTTCCGGCCTCTGGGGCCAACGTCCTGACTTTC.

As to this clone: Germline and junction disagree at one end, which may indicate a read error. The chain uses TRBV7-7 and TRBJ2-2, with 9 bases lining up with TRBD1. The CDR3 has 15 amino acids. From germline, CDR1 is SSHAT and CDR2 FNYEAQ (reference sequence). The CDR3 nucleotides are TGTGCTAGCAGCTCCGGGACAGGGCTCACCGGGGAGCTGTTTTTT. It codes for CASSSGTGLTGELFF. The full variable domain, with the rest looked up from reference TRBV7-7 and TRBJ2-2, is GAGVSQSPRYKVTKRGQDVTLRCDPISSHATLYWYQQALGQGPEFLTYFNYEAQPDKSGLPSDRFSAERPEGSISTLTIQRTEQRDSAMYRCASSSGTGLTGELFFGEGSRLTVL.

The chain couples TRBV7-9 to TRBJ2-1, with a weak D call TRBD2 (5 bases). Trimming shortened V by 1 base and J by 9 bases, and 19 bases separated the two germline ends. This CDR3 spans 16 amino acids. Germline CDR1 SEHNR, CDR2 FQNEAQ (reference sequence). The DNA for the CDR3 is TGTGCCAGCAGCTTAGATCCCTCCCGGGATGGTACTGAGCAGTTCTTC. Translation gives CASSLDPSRDGTEQFF.

The genes are TRBV28 and TRBJ2-1; tentatively, D is TRBD1 (5 bases). Germline-derived CDR1 and CDR2 are MDHEN and SYDVKM. V was cut by 3 bases and J by 4 bases, with 13 bases left in between. The CDR3 contains 15 residues. The CDR3 reads CASSFDSHTYNEQFF. DNA of the CDR3: TGTGCCAGCAGTTTCGACAGTCATACTTACAATGAGCAGTTCTTC. The whole variable domain, remainder taken from reference TRBV28 and TRBJ2-1, is DVKVTQSSRYLVKRTGEKVFLECVQDMDHENMFWYRQDPGLGLRLIYFSYDVKMKEKGDIPEGYSVSREKKERFSLILESASTNQTSMYLCASSFDSHTYNEQFFGPGTRLTVL.

This sequence joins TRBV2 and TRBJ1-4; TRBD1 aligns across 7 bases. Germline V gives CDR1 SNHLY, CDR2 FYNNEI. The CDR3 is 14 residues long. J lost 4 bases, V lost 7 bases, and 6 bases had no gene match. The CDR3 region has the DNA TGTGCCAGCACGGGAAACAGGGGTAATGAAAAACTGTTTTTT. It codes for CASTGNRGNEKLFF.

In nucleotides, the CDR3 is TGTGCCTGGAGTGCACGAGCGGCCCCGAGAACCGCCATATATTTT. Its protein is CAWSARAAPRTAIYF. V is TRBV30 and J is TRBJ1-3; no firm D call. This CDR3 has 15 amino acids. CDR1 is GTSNPN, CDR2 SVGIG, per germline (reference sequence). Trimming left V 1 base short and J 11 bases short, with 21 bases between.

The chain couples TRBV5-4 to TRBJ2-5; 9 bases are a match to TRBD2. Germline lookup yields CDR1 SGHNT and CDR2 YYREEE (reference sequence). CDR3 length equals 16 residues. J gave up 7 bases and V 2 bases, and 12 bases lay outside the gene matches. DNA for the CDR3: TGTGCCAGCAGCTTTTGGAGCGGGGGGATCCTAAGGACCCAGTACTTC. Residues: CASSFWSGGILRTQYF.

This clone was seen once. The CDR3: CSVAAGSKGETQYF. CDR3 sequence (DNA): TGCAGCGTTGCAGCGGGCTCGAAGGGAGAGACCCAGTACTTC. V usage is TRBV29-1 and J usage is TRBJ2-5; possibly TRBD2 for D (6 bases). This CDR3 has 14 amino acids. From germline, CDR1 is SQVTM and CDR2 ANQGSEA. Trimming removed 4 bases at V and 4 bases at J, with 16 bases between.

The J gene is TRBJ2-5, the V gene TRBV14; TRBD2 aligns across 9 bases. Trimming cost V 6 bases and J 4 bases; bases outside gene matches: 18. This CDR3 has 18 residues. Germline V gives CDR1 SGHDN, CDR2 FVKESK. This CDR3 reads CASSPRRAGGLVGETQYF. The CDR3, as DNA: TGTGCCAGCAGTCCCCGCCGTGCGGGAGGGCTTGTGGGAGAGACCCAGTACTTC.